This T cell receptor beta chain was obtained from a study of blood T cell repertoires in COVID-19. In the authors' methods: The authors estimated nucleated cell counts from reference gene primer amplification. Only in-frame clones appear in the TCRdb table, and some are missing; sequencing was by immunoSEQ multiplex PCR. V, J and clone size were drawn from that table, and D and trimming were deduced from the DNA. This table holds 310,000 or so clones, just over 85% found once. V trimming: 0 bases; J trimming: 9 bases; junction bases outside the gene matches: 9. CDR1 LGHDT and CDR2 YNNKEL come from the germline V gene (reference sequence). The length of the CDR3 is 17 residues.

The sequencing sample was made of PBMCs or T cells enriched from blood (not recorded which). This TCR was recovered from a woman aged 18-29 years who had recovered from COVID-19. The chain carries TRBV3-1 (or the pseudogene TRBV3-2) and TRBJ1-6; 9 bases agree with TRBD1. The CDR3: CASSQDRNRGRVSPLHF. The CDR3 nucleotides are TGTGCCAGCAGCCAAGATCGAAACAGGGGGCGGGTTTCACCCCTCCACTTT.